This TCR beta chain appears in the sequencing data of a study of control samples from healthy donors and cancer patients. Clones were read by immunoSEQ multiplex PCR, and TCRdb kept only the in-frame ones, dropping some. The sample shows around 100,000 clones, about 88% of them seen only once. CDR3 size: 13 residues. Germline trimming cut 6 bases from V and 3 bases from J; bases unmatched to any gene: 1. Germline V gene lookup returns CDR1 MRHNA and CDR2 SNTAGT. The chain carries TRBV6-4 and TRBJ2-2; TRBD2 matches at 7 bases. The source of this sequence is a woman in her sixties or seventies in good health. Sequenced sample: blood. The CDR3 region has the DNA TGTGCCAGCAGCAGCGGGGACACCGGGGAGCTGTTTTTT. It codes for CASSSGDTGELFF.